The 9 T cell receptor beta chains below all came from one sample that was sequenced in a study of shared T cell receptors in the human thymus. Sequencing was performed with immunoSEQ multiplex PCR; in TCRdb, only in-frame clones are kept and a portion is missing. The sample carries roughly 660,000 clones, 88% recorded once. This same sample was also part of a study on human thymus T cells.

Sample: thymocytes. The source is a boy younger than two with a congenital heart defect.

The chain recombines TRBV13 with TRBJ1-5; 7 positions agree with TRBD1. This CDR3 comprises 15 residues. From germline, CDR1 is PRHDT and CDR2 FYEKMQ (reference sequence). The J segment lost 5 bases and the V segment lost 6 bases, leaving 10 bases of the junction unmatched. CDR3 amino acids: CASRRTGEVDQPQHF. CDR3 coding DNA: TGTGCCAGCAGACGAACAGGGGAGGTCGATCAGCCCCAGCATTTT.

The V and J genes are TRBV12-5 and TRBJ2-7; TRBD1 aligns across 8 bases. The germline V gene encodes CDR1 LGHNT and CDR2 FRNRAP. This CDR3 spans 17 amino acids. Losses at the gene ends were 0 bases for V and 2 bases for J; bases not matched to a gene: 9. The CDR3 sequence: CASGLVATGTGTYEQYF. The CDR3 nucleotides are TGTGCTAGTGGTTTGGTAGCGACTGGGACAGGCACCTACGAGCAGTACTTC.

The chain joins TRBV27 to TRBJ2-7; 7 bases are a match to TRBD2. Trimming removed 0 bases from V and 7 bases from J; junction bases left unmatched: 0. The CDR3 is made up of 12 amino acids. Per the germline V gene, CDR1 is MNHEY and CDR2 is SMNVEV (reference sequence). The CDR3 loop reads CASSLSGGEQYF. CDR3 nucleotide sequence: TGTGCCAGCAGTTTATCGGGGGGGGAGCAGTACTTC.

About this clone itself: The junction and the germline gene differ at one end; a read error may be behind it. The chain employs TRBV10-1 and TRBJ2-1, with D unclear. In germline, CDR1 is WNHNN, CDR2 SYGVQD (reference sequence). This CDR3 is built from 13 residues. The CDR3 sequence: CASMGNSYSEQFF. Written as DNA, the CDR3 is TGCGCCAGCATGGGTAACAGCTACAGTGAGCAGTTCTTC.

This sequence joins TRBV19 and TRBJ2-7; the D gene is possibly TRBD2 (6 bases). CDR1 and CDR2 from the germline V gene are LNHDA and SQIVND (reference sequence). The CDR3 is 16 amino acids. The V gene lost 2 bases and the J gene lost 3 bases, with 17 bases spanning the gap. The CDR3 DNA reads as TGTGCCAGTAGTATATCGGGCGCTGTAGCGGTCTACGAGCAGTACTTC. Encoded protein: CASSISGAVAVYEQYF.

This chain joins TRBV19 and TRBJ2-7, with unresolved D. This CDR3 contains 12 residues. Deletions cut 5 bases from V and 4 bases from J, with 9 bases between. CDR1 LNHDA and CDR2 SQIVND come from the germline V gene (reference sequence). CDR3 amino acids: CASSPGLYEQYF. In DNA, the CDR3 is TGTGCCAGTAGTCCGGGTCTGTACGAGCAGTACTTC.

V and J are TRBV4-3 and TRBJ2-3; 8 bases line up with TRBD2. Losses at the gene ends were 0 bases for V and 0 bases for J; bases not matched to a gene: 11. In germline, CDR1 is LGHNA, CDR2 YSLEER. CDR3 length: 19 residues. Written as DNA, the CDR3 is TGCGCCAGCAGCCAAGATGTATCGGGAGGGGACTCTAGCACAGATACGCAGTATTTT. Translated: CASSQDVSGGDSSTDTQYF.

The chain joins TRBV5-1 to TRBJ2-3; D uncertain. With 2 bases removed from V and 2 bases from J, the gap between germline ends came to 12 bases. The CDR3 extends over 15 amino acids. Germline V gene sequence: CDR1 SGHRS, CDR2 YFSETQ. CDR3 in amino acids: CASSFRKDNTDTQYF. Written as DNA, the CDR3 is TGCGCCAGCAGCTTTCGTAAAGACAACACAGATACGCAGTATTTT.

CDR3 protein: CASSVFEERTEAFF. For the CDR3, the DNA is TGTGCCAGCAGCGTGTTTGAGGAGCGCACTGAAGCTTTCTTT. V usage is TRBV9 and J usage is TRBJ1-1, with D uncertain. The germline CDR1 and CDR2 sequences are SGDLS and YYNGEE. The CDR3 consists of 14 residues. V lost 2 bases and J lost 4, with 12 bases in between. The variable domain in full, with the rest retrieved from reference TRBV9 and TRBJ1-1, is DSGVTQTPKHLITATGQRVTLRCSPRSGDLSVYWYQQSLDQGLQFLIQYYNGEERAKGNILERFSAQQFPDLHSELNLSSLELGDSALYFCASSVFEERTEAFFGQGTRLTVV.